This T cell receptor beta chain was sequenced in a study of shared clonotypes between healthy human individuals. TCRdb's table, derived via immunoSEQ multiplex PCR, lists solely in-frame clones and lacks some. Among around 240,000 clones listed, 50% to 80% were seen once. The J segment lost 7 bases and the V segment lost 5 bases, leaving 8 bases of the junction unmatched. In germline, CDR1 is LNHDA, CDR2 SQIVND (reference sequence). The CDR3 is 15 residues long. The chain combines TRBV19 with TRBJ2-1; TRBD2 agrees at 10 bases. The sequence derives from a man aged 30 to 39 in good health. The sequenced sample was memory CD4+ T cells sorted from blood. As to subset: CD45RA-negative fraction. The CDR3 bases are TGTGCCAGTAGTCCCGGGGCTAGCGGGAGTAATGAGCAGTTCTTC. It codes for CASSPGASGSNEQFF.